This T cell receptor beta chain is from a study of patients and donors after allogeneic stem cell transplantation. TCRdb re-analysed the RT-PCR reads in MiXCR, keeping a single row per CDR3 protein. The sample holds 800,000 to 1,000,000 distinct CDR3 sequences, around 17% seen once. The CDR3 covers 16 residues. The V gene end was trimmed by 5 bases and the J gene end by 4 bases; junction bases not matched to a gene: 12. Sequenced: blood, either unsorted or a sorted T cell fraction (not recorded which). The V gene is TRBV12-3 or TRBV12-4, the J gene TRBJ1-1, with 8 bases aligning to TRBD1. This clonotype originated in a human donor who was either an allogeneic HSCT recipient or a stem cell or donor lymphocyte infusion donor (not recorded which). It is not recorded whose cells these are; they may come from a transplant donor. CDR3 sequence (DNA): TGTGCCAGCAGTGTAGGACAGGGTTTGGGGGCCACTGAAGCTTTCTTT. It is translated as CASSVGQGLGATEAFF.